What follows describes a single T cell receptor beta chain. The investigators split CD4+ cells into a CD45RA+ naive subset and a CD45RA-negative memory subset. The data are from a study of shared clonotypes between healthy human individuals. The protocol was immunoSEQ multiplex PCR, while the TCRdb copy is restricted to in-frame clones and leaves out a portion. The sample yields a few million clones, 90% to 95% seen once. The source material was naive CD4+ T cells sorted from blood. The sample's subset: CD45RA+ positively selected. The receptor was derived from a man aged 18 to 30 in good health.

The CDR3 DNA reads TGTGCCAGCAGTTACTCGTTAGGGTCCGGGGAGCTGTTTTTT. Its protein product is CASSYSLGSGELFF. The rearrangement joins TRBV6-5 to TRBJ2-2; D remains unclear. The CDR3 is 14 amino acids. Germline V gene sequence: CDR1 MNHEY, CDR2 SVGAGI. Trimming took off 0 bases at V and 6 bases at J, with 8 bases between the two ends.